Shown below are 16 T cell receptor beta chains from a single sample sequenced in a study of T cell repertoires in cytomegalovirus infection. MiXCR was run by TCRdb on the reads, yielding one entry per CDR3 protein. The sample contains 500,000 to 600,000 distinct CDR3 sequences, approximately 15% of which appear only once. Sequencing used CD8+ T cells from PBMCs. These receptors came from a human donor in good health (CMV status not recorded). Some clones in this sample may be carry-over from other donors' samples.

The V call is TRBV20-1, the J call TRBJ2-7, with TRBD1 matching 8 bases. V shed 1 base, J shed 3 bases, and the junction held 11 bases outside the gene matches. The CDR3 runs 16 residues. CDR1 and CDR2 (germline): DFQATT, SNEGSKA (reference sequence). Here the CDR3 DNA reads TGCAGTGCTAGAGGCATCGGACAGGGTGTCGGCTACGAGCAGTACTTC. This sequence encodes CSARGIGQGVGYEQYF.

This clonotype was detected ten times or more. The chain combines TRBV7-3 with TRBJ2-2, with 8 bases that match TRBD1. The trim removed 4 bases at V and 5 bases at J, leaving 3 bases unmatched. This CDR3 spans 14 amino acids. Germline loops: CDR1 SGHTA, CDR2 FQGTGA. The DNA for the CDR3 is TGTGCCAGCAGCTCCGACAGGGGTACCGGGGAGCTGTTTTTT. Translation: CASSSDRGTGELFF.

This clonotype was counted ten times or more. The V gene is TRBV6-5, the J gene TRBJ1-2; tentative D call: TRBD1 (6 bases). The CDR3 sequence is 16 residues long. Per the germline V gene, CDR1 is MNHEY and CDR2 is SVGAGI. V gave up 4 bases and J gave up 4 bases, with 19 bases separating them. CDR3 in amino acids: CASSFGQPSSTYGYTF. In nucleotides, the CDR3 is TGTGCCAGCAGTTTCGGACAGCCTAGTTCGACCTATGGCTACACCTTC.

The chain carries TRBV27 and TRBJ2-7, with D perhaps TRBD1 or TRBD2 (6 bases each). CDR1 and CDR2 from the germline V gene are MNHEY and SMNVEV (reference sequence). The CDR3 extends over 16 amino acids. Trimming stripped 2 bases from V and 2 bases from J, with 16 bases between. The CDR3 reads CASSLKVGRGAYEQYF. The CDR3 DNA follows: TGTGCCAGCAGTTTAAAAGTTGGAAGGGGGGCCTACGAGCAGTACTTC.

This clonotype was picked up many times. The CDR3 loop reads CASSLVGRGPNEQYF. CDR3 coding DNA: TGTGCCAGCAGTTTAGTGGGCAGGGGGCCAAACGAGCAGTACTTC. The rearrangement joins TRBV12-3 or TRBV12-4 to TRBJ2-7; 8 bases are shared with TRBD1. V lost 1 base, J lost 5 bases, and 7 bases stayed unmatched. The CDR3 extends over 15 amino acids.

J is TRBJ1-4 and V is TRBV2; perhaps TRBD1 as D (6 bases). Germline V gene data show CDR1 as SNHLY and CDR2 as FYNNEI. V gave up 10 bases and J gave up 5 bases, with 17 bases separating them. The CDR3 covers 14 residues. This CDR3 reads CATTLKGENEKLFF. The DNA of the CDR3 is TGTGCCACCACCCTGAAGGGGGAGAATGAAAAACTGTTTTTT.

This clonotype was seen ten or more times. The V call is TRBV7-2, the J call TRBJ2-5, with D unclear. V was trimmed by 1 base and J by 1 base, leaving 10 bases between them. Germline V lookup: CDR1 SGHTA, CDR2 FQGNSA. The CDR3 is made up of 15 amino acids. This chain's CDR3 is CASSLDPRVQETQYF. For the CDR3, the DNA is TGTGCCAGCAGCTTAGACCCCCGGGTCCAAGAGACCCAGTACTTC.

This clonotype has ten or more counts. This chain joins TRBV6-1 and TRBJ2-5; 14 bases agree with TRBD2. V dropped 5 bases and J dropped 5; count of bases not matched to a gene: 13. The CDR3 totals 18 residues. The germline gives CDR1 MNHNS, CDR2 SASEGT. The CDR3 is CASSPTTSGRARGETQYF. CDR3 DNA sequence: TGTGCCAGCAGTCCAACGACTAGCGGGAGGGCGCGAGGGGAGACCCAGTACTTC.

This clonotype has more than one count but fewer than ten. The chain uses TRBV6-8 and TRBJ2-1; 8 bases line up with TRBD1. Germline-derived CDR1 and CDR2 are MNHGY and SAAAGT. This CDR3 has 14 amino acids. V was pared by 7 bases and J by 5 bases, with 7 bases of the junction left unmatched. CDR3 region: CASIPRTGNNEQFF. The CDR3 DNA is TGTGCCAGCATTCCCAGGACAGGGAACAATGAGCAGTTCTTC.

This clonotype was counted only a few times. The chain has TRBV7-9 and TRBJ1-3; perhaps TRBD1 as D (6 bases). From germline, CDR1 is SEHNR and CDR2 FQNEAQ (reference sequence). The ends were cut back, 1 base at V and 3 bases at J, with 13 bases in the middle. This CDR3 has 16 amino acids. CDR3: CASSLGGGKDGNTIYF. CDR3 nucleotide sequence: TGTGCCAGCAGCTTAGGAGGGGGGAAAGATGGAAACACCATATATTTT.

This chain joins TRBV12-3 or TRBV12-4 and TRBJ2-4; no clear D. Between the trimmed V and J ends, which lost 0 bases and 15 bases, there was a span of 9 bases. This CDR3 region has 11 residues. In DNA form, the CDR3 reads TGTGCCAGCAGTTTAGCGGGGTTGGGGTACTTC. It yields the protein CASSLAGLGYF.

The J gene is TRBJ1-2, the V gene TRBV10-3; no clear D. The CDR3 has 14 amino acids. Germline V gene data show CDR1 as ENHRY and CDR2 as SYGVKD. Trimming left V 0 bases short and J 4 bases short, with 9 bases between. Written as DNA, the CDR3 is TGTGCCATCAGTGAGTCGATAAGTGGCTATGGCTACACCTTC. This translates into CAISESISGYGYTF.

The chain combines TRBV29-1 with TRBJ1-2; 10 bases are shared with TRBD1. This CDR3 spans 13 amino acids. In germline, CDR1 is SQVTM, CDR2 ANQGSEA. J was trimmed by 4 bases and V by 4 bases; bases with no gene match: 3. CDR3 nucleotide sequence: TGCAGCGTTGGGGACAGGGGAGTCTATGGCTACACCTTC. Amino acids: CSVGDRGVYGYTF.

This clonotype has a count of ten or more. This chain joins TRBV11-2 and TRBJ2-5; 7 nucleotides line up with TRBD2. Germline values: CDR1 SGHAT, CDR2 FQNNGV. This CDR3 has 14 residues. Trimming at V came to 5 bases and at J to 1 base, leaving 4 bases not matched to a gene. CDR3 protein: CASSGRAAQETQYF. Here the CDR3 DNA reads TGTGCCAGCAGCGGGAGGGCAGCCCAAGAGACCCAGTACTTC.

This clonotype was seen only a few times. The chain has TRBV5-1 and TRBJ2-1, with TRBD2 matching 8 bases. Germline loops: CDR1 SGHRS, CDR2 YFSETQ. CDR3 length: 18 amino acids. Germline trimming cut 2 bases from V and 0 bases from J; bases unmatched to any gene: 10. The CDR3 region has the DNA TGCGCCAGCAGCTTTGAGAGCGGGAGCGCAAGCTCCTACAATGAGCAGTTCTTC. This gives the protein CASSFESGSASSYNEQFF.

There are a few counts of this clonotype. V usage is TRBV10-1 and J usage is TRBJ2-7, with a tentative D call TRBD2 (6 bases). V was cut by 3 bases and J by 5 bases, with 14 bases left in between. CDR1 and CDR2 (germline): WNHNN, SYGVQD (reference sequence). The length of the CDR3 is 14 residues. CDR3 in amino acids: CASSESRSGDEQYF. The CDR3 nucleotides are TGCGCCAGCAGTGAATCTCGGTCGGGGGACGAGCAGTACTTC.